This T cell receptor (beta chain) was documented in a study of OX40 agonist ivuxolimab in advanced cancers. In the study overall: Six ivuxolimab dose levels, 0.01 to 10 mg/kg, were given intravenously every 2 weeks. Whole-study results and caveats: Expanded peripheral T cells had an undetermined antigen specificity. CD8+ T cells were the subset that, on average, had more expanded clones than CD4+.

The germline V gene has CDR1 MNHEY and CDR2 SMNVEV (reference sequence). The V end lost 2 bases, the J end lost 6 bases, and 16 bases lay between the germline ends. The length of the CDR3 is 16 residues. To note about this clone: The antigen remains unidentified.

The repertoire was sequenced with immunoSEQ multiplex PCR; TCRdb's copy has only in-frame clones and lacks some. Here the sample spans tens of thousands of clones, 60% to 80% being singletons. Sample: CD4+ or CD8+ T cells sorted from blood, taken in a trial of the OX40 agonist ivuxolimab. The chain combines TRBV27 with TRBJ2-2, with D unclear. This receptor was identified in an adult with an advanced solid tumor such as melanoma, head and neck, liver or kidney cancer. The CDR3 DNA reads as TGTGCCAGCAGTTTACAGGCCGTGAGTAACTCCGGGGAGCTGTTTTTT. Translation: CASSLQAVSNSGELFF.